A selection of T cell receptor beta chains follows, all from one sample in a study of graft-versus-host responses after intestinal transplantation. These receptors' antigens are unknown. TCRdb keeps only in-frame clones here, not all; method: immunoSEQ multiplex PCR. The profile covers some 120,000 clones, with less than 95% appearing a single time and about 0.18% taken by the ten largest. Here the sequenced sample was unstimulated CD4+ T cells sorted from spleen or lymph node cells, taken before intestinal transplant. These receptors all stem from a human donor who received an intestinal transplant. CDR3s include the opening cysteine and the closing phenylalanine or tryptophan. D genes are given only for firm matches. Size tells how often a clone was seen (once, few, many) or the class of an expanded clone, and some rows leave it out.

j_call d_call clone_size v_call cdr3_aa cdr3_nt
TRBJ2-5 - - TRBV18 CASSLVSGNQETQYF TGTGCCAGCTCACTGGTTAGCGGTAACCAAGAGACCCAGTACTTC
TRBJ1-2 - - TRBV28 CASSNYNYGYTF TGTGCCAGCTCTAACTATAACTATGGCTACACCTTC
TRBJ2-2 - - TRBV19 CASSYKQGLNTGELFF TGTGCCAGTAGTTATAAACAGGGTCTAAACACCGGGGAGCTGTTTTTT
TRBJ1-6 TRBD1 - TRBV7-2 CASSLQGAGSPLHF TGTGCCAGCAGCTTACAGGGGGCAGGCTCACCCCTCCACTTT
TRBJ2-1 - - TRBV9 CASSGLPSNNEQFF TGTGCCAGCAGCGGACTACCCTCGAATAATGAGCAGTTCTTC
TRBJ2-1 - - TRBV6-5 CASRTSSYNEQFF TGTGCCAGCAGAACTAGCTCCTACAATGAGCAGTTCTTC
TRBJ2-1 - - TRBV7-9 CASSLEFSYNEQFF TGTGCCAGCAGCTTGGAGTTCTCCTACAATGAGCAGTTCTTC
TRBJ2-1 - - TRBV7-3 CASSSRGANEQFF TGTGCCAGCAGCTCTCGGGGGGCAAATGAGCAGTTCTTC
TRBJ1-2 TRBD1 - TRBV28 CASSLPPDREGYTF TGTGCCAGCAGCCTGCCTCCCGACAGGGAGGGCTACACCTTC
TRBJ2-5 - - TRBV30 CAWTHRETQYF TGTGCCTGGACCCACCGGGAGACCCAGTACTTC
TRBJ2-1 - - TRBV5-6 CASSIYRENEQFF TGTGCCAGCAGCATATACAGGGAAAATGAGCAGTTCTTC
TRBJ2-1 TRBD2 - TRBV19 CASRRGGGPGEQFF TGTGCCAGTAGACGGGGGGGAGGGCCAGGAGAGCAGTTCTTC
TRBJ1-5 TRBD1 - TRBV7-2 CASSFRGDQPQHF TGTGCCAGCAGCTTCAGGGGGGATCAGCCCCAGCATTTT
TRBJ2-7 - - TRBV7-2 CASSFRGEQYF TGTGCCAGCAGCTTCCGGGGCGAGCAGTACTTC
TRBJ1-6 - - TRBV7-2 CASSFKGGLLHF TGTGCCAGCAGCTTCAAGGGGGGGCTACTCCACTTT
TRBJ2-7 - few TRBV5-6 CASSLVPGSNEQYF TGTGCCAGCAGCTTGGTTCCGGGATCGAACGAGCAGTACTTC
TRBJ2-5 TRBD1 few TRBV5-6 CASSSPGQGRVRETQYF TGTGCCAGCAGCTCGCCGGGACAGGGGAGGGTGAGGGAGACCCAGTACTTC
TRBJ1-5 - once TRBV5-1 CASSFTTDQPQHF TGCGCCAGCAGCTTCACGACAGATCAGCCCCAGCATTTT
TRBJ1-4 - - TRBV6-6 CASSFSLEKLFF TGTGCCAGCAGTTTTTCCCTTGAAAAACTGTTTTTT
TRBJ1-5 - once TRBV6-5 CACSTGSNQPQHF TGTGCCTGTAGTACAGGGTCTAATCAGCCCCAGCATTTT
TRBJ2-4 - - TRBV15 CATSTSGGGRAIQYF TGTGCCACCAGCACTTCTGGGGGGGGGCGCGCCATTCAGTACTTC
TRBJ1-2 - - TRBV7-9 CASSQSLANYGYTF TGTGCCAGCAGCCAGTCCCTAGCTAACTATGGCTACACCTTC